One and the same sample provided the 13 T cell receptor beta chains below, sequenced in a study of cytomegalovirus exposure and HLA in healthy donors. The PCR ran on 60 Vbeta and 13 Jbeta primers. Produced via immunoSEQ multiplex PCR; TCRdb's table is partial and in-frame only. The data contain around 150,000 clones, around 74% of them singletons. Sample: PBMCs. The receptor set was obtained from a female donor in good health and CMV-seronegative.

V usage is TRBV2 and J usage is TRBJ2-5; 10 bases align to TRBD2. CDR1 is SNHLY and CDR2 is FYNNEI in the germline V gene. This CDR3 has 15 amino acids. V shed 5 bases and J 4 bases; nucleotides not matched to a gene: 7. This CDR3 reads CASSTSGDGLETQYF. CDR3 coding DNA: TGTGCCAGCAGTACTAGCGGGGACGGCTTAGAGACCCAGTACTTC.

This chain links TRBV11-1 with TRBJ2-7; 7 bases map to TRBD2. The CDR3 has 14 residues. V dropped 6 bases and J dropped 2; count of bases not matched to a gene: 7. Per germline, CDR1 SGHAT and CDR2 FQDESV (reference sequence). The chain's CDR3 is CASRRREGPYEQYF. DNA for the CDR3: TGTGCCAGCAGGAGGAGGGAGGGCCCCTACGAGCAGTACTTC.

The chain is built from TRBV7-3 and TRBJ2-7, with a possible D match to TRBD1 (5 bases). The CDR3 consists of 13 residues. In germline, CDR1 is SGHTA, CDR2 FQGTGA. Trimming removed 1 base from V and 3 bases from J, with 7 bases in between. The CDR3 region is CASSLIQGYEQYF. For the CDR3, the DNA is TGTGCCAGCAGCTTAATCCAGGGCTACGAGCAGTACTTC.

In its sample, this clone was seen a few times. This chain joins TRBV7-6 and TRBJ1-2; D may be TRBD1 (5 bases). The germline CDR1 and CDR2 sequences are SGHVS and FNYEAQ. V shed 5 bases and J shed 3 bases, with 10 bases lying between them. This CDR3 region has 13 residues. DNA of the CDR3: TGTGCCAGCAGCGTACAGGAGCACTATGGCTACACCTTC. Its translation: CASSVQEHYGYTF.

The chain recombines TRBV10-3 with TRBJ1-1; TRBD1 is a possible D gene (6 bases). Between the trimmed V and J ends, which lost 5 bases and 1 base, there was a span of 11 bases. This CDR3 has 14 amino acids. CDR1 and CDR2 (germline): ENHRY, SYGVKD. CDR3 DNA: TGTGCCATCAGTTCGACAGGTCAGAACACTGAAGCTTTCTTT. Its translation: CAISSTGQNTEAFF.

This clone was seen only a few times. This chain joins TRBV30 and TRBJ2-4, with D possibly TRBD1 on 6 matching bases. The V and J ends lost 5 bases and 6 bases respectively, with 14 bases between them. The CDR3 is 13 amino acids. The germline CDR1 and CDR2 sequences are GTSNPN and SVGIG (reference sequence). In DNA, the CDR3 is TGTGCCTGGGGCTATGGACAGTCAAACATTCAGTACTTC. It specifies CAWGYGQSNIQYF.

The chain has TRBV19 and TRBJ1-5; TRBD1 aligns across 7 bases. Trimming at V came to 5 bases and at J to 5 bases, leaving 9 bases not matched to a gene. The CDR3 has 15 amino acids. Germline CDR1 reads LNHDA; CDR2 reads SQIVND (reference sequence). CDR3 DNA sequence: TGTGCCAGTAGTCCCATGCCAGGGGGTGATCAGCCCCAGCATTTT. This translates into CASSPMPGGDQPQHF. The variable domain in full, with the rest retrieved from reference TRBV19 and TRBJ1-5, is DGGITQSPKYLFRKEGQNVTLSCEQNLNHDAMYWYRQDPGQGLRLIYYSQIVNDFQKGDIAEGYSVSREKKESFPLTVTSAQKNPTAFYLCASSPMPGGDQPQHFGDGTRLSIL.

V is TRBV4-2 and J is TRBJ2-3; tentative D call: TRBD2 (6 bases). Trimming shortened V by 1 base and J by 1 base, and 12 bases separated the two germline ends. The germline CDR1 and CDR2 sequences are LGHNA and YNFKEQ. The CDR3 totals 16 residues. The CDR3 region has the DNA TGTGCCAGCAGCCAAGGGGCGGGGACTCGCACAGATACGCAGTATTTT. Its protein product is CASSQGAGTRTDTQYF.

V and J are TRBV9 and TRBJ1-2, with D perhaps matching TRBD1 (5 bases). The V and J ends lost 3 bases and 4 bases respectively, with 10 bases between them. CDR1 SGDLS and CDR2 YYNGEE come from the germline V gene. The CDR3 is 13 amino acids. The CDR3 spells CASSGGVPYGYTF. The CDR3 DNA follows: TGTGCCAGCAGCGGGGGGGTACCCTATGGCTACACCTTC.

V usage is TRBV5-4 and J usage is TRBJ1-5; possibly TRBD1 for D (5 bases). Germline V gives CDR1 SGHNT, CDR2 YYREEE (reference sequence). CDR3 length: 13 amino acids. The V end lost 8 bases, the J end lost 3 bases, and 12 bases lay between the germline ends. As DNA, the CDR3 is TGTGCCAGTGGGGCAGGGCTCAATCAGCCCCAGCATTTT. This sequence encodes CASGAGLNQPQHF.

This chain uses TRBV7-9 with TRBJ2-1; D might be TRBD1 (6 bases). Germline CDR1 and CDR2: SEHNR and FQNEAQ (reference sequence). The CDR3 consists of 14 residues. Trimming shortened V by 5 bases and J by 3 bases, and 11 bases separated the two germline ends. The DNA of the CDR3 is TGTGCCAGCAGCCCCCGGGACATCTACAATGAGCAGTTCTTC. Translation gives CASSPRDIYNEQFF.

The chain is built from TRBV2 and TRBJ2-2; D is unresolved. CDR3 size: 13 residues. Trimming cost V 2 bases and J 8 bases, with 9 bases left between them. Germline V gene sequence: CDR1 SNHLY, CDR2 FYNNEI. The CDR3 sequence: CASSESGFGELFF. CDR3 coding DNA: TGTGCCAGCAGTGAATCCGGGTTTGGGGAGCTGTTTTTT.

The rearrangement uses TRBV27 and TRBJ1-2; 8 nucleotides align to TRBD1. With 9 bases clipped from V and 4 bases from J, the junction kept 7 bases outside the gene matches. The germline V gene encodes CDR1 MNHEY and CDR2 SMNVEV (reference sequence). The CDR3 length is 13 residues. CDR3 bases: TGTGCCAGTCGGACAGGGCCCTCCTATGGCTACACCTTC. Its protein product is CASRTGPSYGYTF.